This T cell receptor beta chain was recovered during a study of shared clonotypes between healthy human individuals. Losses at the gene ends were 5 bases for V and 2 bases for J; bases not matched to a gene: 11. The CDR3 has 17 residues. Germline CDR1 and CDR2: GTSNPN and SVGIG (reference sequence). In its sample, this clone was seen once. Its target is unknown. Findings and limits, study-wide: With few donors, the genetic and exposure-history diversity represented was limited.

The authors ran the assay at deep level. Sequenced by immunoSEQ multiplex PCR; TCRdb stores in-frame clones only, minus some. In the table there are approximately 2.5 million clones, 85% to 95% of which are singletons. None of the donors, who were healthy HIV-negative adults, had recently had acute infections or vaccinations. A CD45RA-negative memory subset and a CD45RA+ naive subset were separated from the CD4+ cells. The clonotype originates from a man aged 18 to 30 in good health. The source material was naive CD4+ T cells sorted from blood. Stated subset: CD45RA+ positively selected. The genes are TRBV30 and TRBJ1-5; TRBD1 matches at 11 bases. The CDR3 nucleotides are TGTGCCTGGGGGTTTAGGACAGGGGGCGTTGGCAATCAGCCCCAGCATTTT. As protein: CAWGFRTGGVGNQPQHF.